This is a list of T cell receptor beta chains from one sample in a study of shared clonotypes between healthy human individuals. Libraries were prepared by immunoSEQ multiplex PCR; TCRdb keeps only in-frame clonotypes and omits some of them. This sample yields about 2 million clones, of which just under 95% are seen a single time; about 1.1% belongs to the top ten. The sequencing sample was made of naive CD8+ T cells sorted from blood. The receptors stem from a man younger than 30 in good health. Each CDR3 is given with its conserved first and last residue. D genes are given only for firm matches. A clone size is listed for some rows: how often the clone was seen (once, few, many), or a class if it is expanded.

J	V	D	size	DNA	CDR3
TRBJ1-1	TRBV5-6	.	once	TGTGCCAGCAGCTTTTCAGGGTCCACTGAAGCTTTCTTT	CASSFSGSTEAFF
TRBJ2-7	TRBV2	.	.	TGTGCCAGCACCCACCAGAGCTCCTACGAGCAGTACTTC	CASTHQSSYEQYF
TRBJ2-7	TRBV10-1	TRBD1	.	TGCGCCAGCAGCGATCGACAGGCCGACGGGGGACAGGTGGATCAATACGAGCAGTACTTC	CASSDRQADGGQVDQYEQYF
TRBJ2-7	TRBV27	.	.	TGTGCCAGCTCCTTTGGGGGGCCCTCCTACGAGCAGTACTTC	CASSFGGPSYEQYF
TRBJ2-6	TRBV28	.	.	TGTGCCAGCAGTTTATCCTACAATAGCTCTGGGGCCAACGTCCTGACTTTC	CASSLSYNSSGANVLTF
TRBJ2-7	TRBV9	TRBD1	.	TGTGCCAGCAGCGCCAGAACAGGGGACGAGCAGTACTTC	CASSARTGDEQYF
TRBJ2-4	TRBV27	.	.	TGTGCCAGCAGCTCGGAAGGAGTGGACATTCAGTACTTC	CASSSEGVDIQYF
TRBJ2-3	TRBV5-4	TRBD2	.	TGTGCCAGCAGCTTCTTAGCGGGGGGGACCACAGATACGCAGTATTTT	CASSFLAGGTTDTQYF
TRBJ1-2	TRBV29-1	.	.	TGCAGCTTAGGGCCTGGAGACTATGGCTACACCTTC	CSLGPGDYGYTF
TRBJ2-1	TRBV5-1	TRBD2	few	TGCGCCAGCAGCCTGGAAGCGGGAGGGTACAATGAGCAGTTCTTC	CASSLEAGGYNEQFF
TRBJ2-1	TRBV27	.	.	TGTGCCAGCAGTTTATCCCCCGGGACATTCAATGAGCAGTTCTTC	CASSLSPGTFNEQFF
TRBJ1-1	TRBV4-1	.	.	TGCGCCAGCAGCCATCCACAGGGATTGAACACTGAAGCTTTCTTT	CASSHPQGLNTEAFF
TRBJ2-6	TRBV7-9	TRBD1	.	TGTGCCAGCAGCGTCCTCCACACAGGGGCTGGGGCCAACGTCCTGACTTTC	CASSVLHTGAGANVLTF
TRBJ2-7	TRBV4-1	.	.	TGCGCCAGCAGCCAGTTACAGGGTCCCAACGAGCAGTACTTC	CASSQLQGPNEQYF
TRBJ1-1	TRBV5-5	.	.	TGTGCCAGCAGCCCCGGGACCCCGGGGGCTTTCTTT	CASSPGTPGAFF
TRBJ2-7	TRBV6-5	.	.	TGTGCCAGCAGTTACTCATCAGGACTAACCTCCGAGCAGTACTTC	CASSYSSGLTSEQYF
TRBJ1-1	TRBV5-4	.	.	TGTGCCAGCAGCTGGAGGGGGTACGACACTGAAGCTTTCTTT	CASSWRGYDTEAFF
TRBJ2-3	TRBV25-1	TRBD1	.	TGTGCCAGCAGTGACCCGTCTGGACAGGGCACAGATACGCAGTATTTT	CASSDPSGQGTDTQYF
TRBJ1-1	TRBV4-2	.	.	TGTGCCAGCAGCCAACCAGGGGAGAGAAGTGAAGCTTTCTTT	CASSQPGERSEAFF
TRBJ1-4	TRBV30	.	once	TGTGCCTGGGGGCCCCTAAGCGGAAAACTGTTTTTT	CAWGPLSGKLFF
TRBJ1-3	TRBV11-2	.	.	TGTGCCAGCAGCTTCGAAGACAGTTTCTCTGGAAACACCATATATTTT	CASSFEDSFSGNTIYF
TRBJ1-1	TRBV30	.	.	TGTGCCTGGATTAGGGACGCTGAAGCTTTCTTT	CAWIRDAEAFF
TRBJ2-1	TRBV7-2	.	.	TGTGCCAGCAGCTTAGCCACAGAGGGGCAGAACAATGAGCAGTTCTTC	CASSLATEGQNNEQFF
TRBJ1-1	TRBV5-1	.	.	TGCGCCAGCAGCCCCAGGATTCCGGGGGACGCTTTCTTT	CASSPRIPGDAFF
TRBJ2-1	TRBV27	.	.	TGTGCCAGCAGTTCATTAGACAGCAATGAGCAGTTCTTC	CASSSLDSNEQFF
TRBJ2-1	TRBV7-6	.	.	TGTGCCAGCAGCCCCGGACCGTCCTCGGGCAATGAGCAGTTCTTC	CASSPGPSSGNEQFF
TRBJ2-7	TRBV5-4	.	.	TGTGCCAGCAGCTTGGGCCAAGGGGGATACGAGCAGTACTTC	CASSLGQGGYEQYF
TRBJ2-7	TRBV6-1	TRBD2	.	TGTGCCAGCACTAGCGGTTCCTACGAGCAGTACTTC	CASTSGSYEQYF
TRBJ2-7	TRBV5-5	TRBD2	.	TGTGCCAGCAGTTTGACTAGCGCCTCCTACGAGCAGTACTTC	CASSLTSASYEQYF
TRBJ2-5	TRBV4-1	.	.	TGCGCCAGCAGCCAAGATAGGGAAGAGACCCAGTACTTC	CASSQDREETQYF
TRBJ2-3	TRBV2	TRBD2	.	TGTGCCAGCTCCGCGGGGGAGACTAGCGTCTCAGATACGCAGTATTTT	CASSAGETSVSDTQYF
TRBJ2-3	TRBV11-2	.	.	TGTGCCAGCAGCGTGCTTCGGGGGGCTAGGACAGATACGCAGTATTTT	CASSVLRGARTDTQYF
TRBJ2-3	TRBV7-9	TRBD2	.	TGTGCCAGCAGCTTAACTGGGACTAGCGGCACAGATACGCAGTATTTT	CASSLTGTSGTDTQYF
TRBJ2-1	TRBV27	.	once	TGTGCCAGCAGTCCCGACGGAGGGAGCTCCTACAATGAGCAGTTCTTC	CASSPDGGSSYNEQFF
TRBJ2-5	TRBV5-1	TRBD2	.	TGCGCCAGCAGCAGCGGGGGGGCCCAACAAGAGACCCAGTACTTC	CASSSGGAQQETQYF
TRBJ2-5	TRBV2	.	.	TGTGCCAGCAGTGAGGTGGGAGTACAAGAGACCCAGTACTTC	CASSEVGVQETQYF
TRBJ2-7	TRBV19	.	.	TGTGCCAGTAGTATACCCGGGGGCGACGAGCAGTACTTC	CASSIPGGDEQYF
TRBJ2-7	TRBV9	.	once	TGTGCCAGCAGCCCCACGGACTGGGACTACGAGCAGTACTTC	CASSPTDWDYEQYF
TRBJ2-7	TRBV4-3	TRBD2	.	TGCGCCAGCAGCCACGCGGGAGGGCCGGATGAGCAGTACTTC	CASSHAGGPDEQYF
TRBJ2-1	TRBV13	TRBD2	.	TGTGCCAGCAGCCCGGGACTAGCGGATAACAATGAGCAGTTCTTC	CASSPGLADNNEQFF
TRBJ1-6	TRBV2	.	.	TGTGCCAGCAGTGAGAGCGCAGGTAGCTGGGAGTTCAGTTCACCCCTCCACTTT	CASSESAGSWEFSSPLHF
TRBJ2-1	TRBV29-1	.	.	TGCAGCGTTGAAGAACTAAACTACAATGAGCAGTTCTTC	CSVEELNYNEQFF
TRBJ2-1	TRBV11-2	.	.	TGTGCCAGCAGCCCAGTGGCCCATGAGCAGTTCTTC	CASSPVAHEQFF
TRBJ1-1	TRBV27	TRBD1	.	TGTGCCAGCAGTTTAGGGGCAGGGGGAAACACTGAAGCTTTCTTT	CASSLGAGGNTEAFF
TRBJ2-1	TRBV27	.	.	TGTGCCAGCAGTTTATCGTGGGGTTCGCACAATGAGCAGTTCTTC	CASSLSWGSHNEQFF